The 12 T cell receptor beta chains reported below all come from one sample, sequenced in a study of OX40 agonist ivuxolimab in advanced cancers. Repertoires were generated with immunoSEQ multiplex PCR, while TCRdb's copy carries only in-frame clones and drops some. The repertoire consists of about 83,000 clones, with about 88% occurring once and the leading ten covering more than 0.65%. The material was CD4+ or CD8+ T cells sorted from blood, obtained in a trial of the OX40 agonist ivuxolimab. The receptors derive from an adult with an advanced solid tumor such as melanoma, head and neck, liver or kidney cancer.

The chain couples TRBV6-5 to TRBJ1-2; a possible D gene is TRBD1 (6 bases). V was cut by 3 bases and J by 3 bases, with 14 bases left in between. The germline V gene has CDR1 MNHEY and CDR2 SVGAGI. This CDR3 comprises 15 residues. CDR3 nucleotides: TGTGCCAGCAGTTATACCGGGGGGGCGTACTATGGCTACACCTTC. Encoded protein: CASSYTGGAYYGYTF.

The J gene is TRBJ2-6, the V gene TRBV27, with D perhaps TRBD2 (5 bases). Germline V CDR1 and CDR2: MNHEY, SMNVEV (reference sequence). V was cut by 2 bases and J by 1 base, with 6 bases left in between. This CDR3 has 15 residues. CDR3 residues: CASSLRGSGANVLTF. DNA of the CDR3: TGTGCCAGCAGTTTACGGGGATCTGGGGCCAACGTCCTGACTTTC.

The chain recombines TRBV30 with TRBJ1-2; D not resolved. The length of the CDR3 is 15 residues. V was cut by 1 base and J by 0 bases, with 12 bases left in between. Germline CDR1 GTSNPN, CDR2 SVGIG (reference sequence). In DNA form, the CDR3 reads TGTGCCTGGAGTGCTCCATCTTTGGCTAACTATGGCTACACCTTC. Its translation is CAWSAPSLANYGYTF.

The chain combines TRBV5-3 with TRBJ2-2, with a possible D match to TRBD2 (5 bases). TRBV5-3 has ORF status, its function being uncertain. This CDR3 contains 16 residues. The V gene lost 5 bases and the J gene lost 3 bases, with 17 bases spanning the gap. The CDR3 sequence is CARSFSQVRDTGELFF. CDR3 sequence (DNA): TGTGCCAGAAGTTTTTCCCAGGTGAGGGACACCGGGGAGCTGTTTTTT.

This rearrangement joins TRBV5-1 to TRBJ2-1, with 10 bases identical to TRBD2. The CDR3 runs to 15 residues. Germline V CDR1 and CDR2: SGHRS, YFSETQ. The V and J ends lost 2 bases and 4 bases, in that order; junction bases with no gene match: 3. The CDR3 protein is CASSFPSGGYNEQFF. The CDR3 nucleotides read TGCGCCAGCAGCTTCCCTAGCGGGGGTTACAATGAGCAGTTCTTC.

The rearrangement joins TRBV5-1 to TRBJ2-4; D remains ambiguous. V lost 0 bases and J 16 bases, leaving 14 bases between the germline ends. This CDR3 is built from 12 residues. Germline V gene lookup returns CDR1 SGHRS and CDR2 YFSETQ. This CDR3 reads CASSLEGQKRYF. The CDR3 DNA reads TGCGCCAGCAGCTTGGAGGGTCAGAAACGTTACTTC. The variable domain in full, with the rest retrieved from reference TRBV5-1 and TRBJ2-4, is KAGVTQTPRYLIKTRGQQVTLSCSPISGHRSVSWYQQTPGQGLQFLFEYFSETQRNKGNFPGRFSGRQFSNSRSEMNVSTLELGDSALYLCASSLEGQKRYFGAGTRLSVL.

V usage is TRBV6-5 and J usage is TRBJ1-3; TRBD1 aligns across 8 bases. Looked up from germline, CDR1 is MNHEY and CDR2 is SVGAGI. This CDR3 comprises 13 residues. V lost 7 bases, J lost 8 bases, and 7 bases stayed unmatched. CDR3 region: CASKSRTGYTIYF. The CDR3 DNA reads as TGTGCCAGCAAAAGCAGGACAGGGTACACCATATATTTT.

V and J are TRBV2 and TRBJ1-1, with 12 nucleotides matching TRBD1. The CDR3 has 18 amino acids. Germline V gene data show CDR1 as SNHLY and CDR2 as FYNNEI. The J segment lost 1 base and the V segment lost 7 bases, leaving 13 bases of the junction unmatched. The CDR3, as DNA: TGTGCCAGCACCCCGCGTGGGGGGACAGGGGGCAGGAACACTGAAGCTTTCTTT. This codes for CASTPRGGTGGRNTEAFF.

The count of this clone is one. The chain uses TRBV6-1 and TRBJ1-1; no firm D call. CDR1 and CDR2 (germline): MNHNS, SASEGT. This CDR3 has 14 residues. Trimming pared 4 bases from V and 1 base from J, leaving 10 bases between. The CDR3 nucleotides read TGTGCCAGCAGTGTAGGACTTAGGAACACTGAAGCTTTCTTT. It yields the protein CASSVGLRNTEAFF.

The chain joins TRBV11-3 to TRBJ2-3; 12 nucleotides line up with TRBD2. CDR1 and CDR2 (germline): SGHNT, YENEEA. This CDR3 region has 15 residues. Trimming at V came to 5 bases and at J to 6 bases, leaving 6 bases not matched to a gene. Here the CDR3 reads CASSIRTSGVDTQYF. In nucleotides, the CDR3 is TGTGCCAGCAGCATCCGGACTAGCGGGGTTGATACGCAGTATTTT.

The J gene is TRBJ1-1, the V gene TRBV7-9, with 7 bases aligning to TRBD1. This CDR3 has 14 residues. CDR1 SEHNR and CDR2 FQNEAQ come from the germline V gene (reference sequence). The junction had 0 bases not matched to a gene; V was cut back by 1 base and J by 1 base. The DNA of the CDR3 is TGTGCCAGCAGCTTAGACAGGGGGAACACTGAAGCTTTCTTT. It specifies CASSLDRGNTEAFF.

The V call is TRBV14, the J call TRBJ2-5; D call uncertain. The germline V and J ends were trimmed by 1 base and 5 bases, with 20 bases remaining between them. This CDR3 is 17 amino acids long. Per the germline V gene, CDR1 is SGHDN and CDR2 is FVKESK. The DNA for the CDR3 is TGTGCCAGCAGCCAAGCTGGCGGAGCGAGATGGAGTGAGACCCAGTACTTC. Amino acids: CASSQAGGARWSETQYF.